The clone carrying this T cell receptor (beta chain) was observed a handful of times. Trimming took 6 bases from V and 6 from J, leaving 19 bases between them. Per the germline V gene, CDR1 is DFQATT and CDR2 is SNEGSKA (reference sequence). This CDR3 comprises 14 residues. TCRdb processed the 5' RACE reads anew with MiXCR; each CDR3 protein has one entry. The profile covers over 45,000 distinct CDR3 sequences, with approximately 15% appearing a single time and 4.1% taken by the ten largest. This sample was included in a study of early T cells in non-severe SARS-CoV-2 infection. The TCR sequence derives from an adult who was a healthcare worker with PCR-confirmed SARS-CoV-2 infection or an uninfected control (not recorded which). This sample comprised whole blood, obtained at baseline. J is TRBJ2-3 and V is TRBV20-1; weak D call: TRBD2 (6 bases). CDR3 in amino acids: CSAHSYPAGDTQYF. The CDR3 DNA is TGCAGTGCCCACTCCTACCCTGCGGGGGATACGCAGTATTTT.